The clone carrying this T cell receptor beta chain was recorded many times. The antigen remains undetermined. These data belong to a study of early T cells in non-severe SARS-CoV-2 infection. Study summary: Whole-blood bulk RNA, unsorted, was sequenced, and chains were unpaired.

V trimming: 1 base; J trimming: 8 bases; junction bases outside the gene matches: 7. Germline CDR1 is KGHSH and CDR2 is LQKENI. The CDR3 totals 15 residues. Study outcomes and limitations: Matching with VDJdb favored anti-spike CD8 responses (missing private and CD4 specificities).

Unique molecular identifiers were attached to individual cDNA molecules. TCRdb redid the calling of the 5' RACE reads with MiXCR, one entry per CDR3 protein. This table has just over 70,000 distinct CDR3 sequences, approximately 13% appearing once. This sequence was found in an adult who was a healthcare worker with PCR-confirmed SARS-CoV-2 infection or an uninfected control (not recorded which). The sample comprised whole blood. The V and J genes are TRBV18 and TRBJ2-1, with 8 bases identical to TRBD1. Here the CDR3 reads CASSPQGGQVDEQFF. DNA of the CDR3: TGTGCCAGCTCACCACAGGGGGGACAGGTGGATGAGCAGTTCTTC.